These 11 T cell receptor beta chains share one sample of origin, sequenced in a study of cytomegalovirus exposure and HLA in healthy donors. Primers included in the PCR were 60 Vbeta and 13 Jbeta primers. Sequencing was performed with immunoSEQ multiplex PCR; in TCRdb, only in-frame clones are kept and a portion is missing. This sample carries approximately 150,000 clones, about 80% of them seen once, and the ten largest clones take under 1.5%. The sample comprised PBMCs. The receptors derive from a young man in good health and CMV-seronegative.

The chain combines TRBV27 with TRBJ2-3; 8 bases map to TRBD2. CDR1 is MNHEY and CDR2 is SMNVEV in the germline V gene (reference sequence). The CDR3 is 14 residues long. V gave up 4 bases and J gave up 4 bases; unmatched junction bases: 4. In DNA, the CDR3 is TGTGCCAGCAGTTGGGAGCGGGAGTCAGATACGCAGTATTTT. This gives the protein CASSWERESDTQYF.

The gene calls are TRBV28 and TRBJ2-5; 11 bases align to TRBD2. The CDR3 totals 17 residues. CDR1 is MDHEN and CDR2 is SYDVKM in the germline V gene. The ends lost 1 base at V and 0 bases at J; junction bases unmatched: 4. The CDR3, as DNA: TGTGCCAGCAGTTTATCCCGACTAGCGGGGAACCAAGAGACCCAGTACTTC. It specifies CASSLSRLAGNQETQYF.

V is TRBV14 and J is TRBJ2-7; TRBD2 matches at 8 bases. Looked up from germline, CDR1 is SGHDN and CDR2 is FVKESK. The CDR3 loop spans 13 amino acids. The J segment lost 6 bases and the V segment lost 8 bases, leaving 9 bases of the junction unmatched. As DNA, the CDR3 is TGTGCCAGCCGCTCGGGGGCGGGGGGCGAGCAGTACTTC. Amino acids: CASRSGAGGEQYF.

The chain links TRBV7-6 to TRBJ2-5; 7 bases line up with TRBD2. V trimming: 1 base; J trimming: 2 bases; junction bases outside the gene matches: 7. This CDR3 has 16 residues. CDR1 and CDR2 (germline): SGHVS, FNYEAQ. DNA of the CDR3: TGTGCCAGCAGCTTAGGGACTAGAGTTCCACAAGAGACCCAGTACTTC. Translated: CASSLGTRVPQETQYF.

This clone has a single count. This chain links TRBV28 with TRBJ1-5; 10 bases line up with TRBD1. The CDR3 is 16 residues long. CDR1 is MDHEN and CDR2 is SYDVKM in the germline V gene. With 4 bases clipped from V and 7 bases from J, the junction kept 10 bases outside the gene matches. Here the CDR3 DNA reads TGTGCCAGCAGTTCGGACAGGGGGGTGAAGATACAGCCCCAGCATTTT. Amino acids: CASSSDRGVKIQPQHF.

The rearrangement joins TRBV28 to TRBJ1-6; D remains unclear. Between the trimmed V and J ends, which lost 3 bases and 7 bases, there was a span of 22 bases. The CDR3 length is 18 residues. The germline CDR1 and CDR2 sequences are MDHEN and SYDVKM. The CDR3 DNA sequence: TGTGCCAGCAGTTTGCCCCTGGGCAACACCGGTTGGAATTCACCCCTCCACTTT. Its translation is CASSLPLGNTGWNSPLHF.

J is TRBJ2-7 and V is TRBV7-2; 8 bases agree with TRBD1. Germline CDR1 reads SGHTA; CDR2 reads FQGNSA. CDR3 length equals 17 residues. After removal of 2 bases from V and 3 bases from J, the junction contained 12 bases not matched to a gene. CDR3 amino acids: CASSLQAGQGSYYEQYF. The CDR3 nucleotides are TGTGCCAGCAGCTTACAAGCCGGACAGGGTTCCTACTACGAGCAGTACTTC.

This chain uses TRBV10-3 with TRBJ1-1, with TRBD1 as a possible D gene (6 bases). V was cut by 10 bases and J by 0 bases, with 15 bases left in between. Germline V lookup: CDR1 ENHRY, CDR2 SYGVKD. The CDR3 is 14 residues long. The DNA of the CDR3 is TGTGCCACCCAACAGGGAGCAATGAACACTGAAGCTTTCTTT. Its translation is CATQQGAMNTEAFF.

The chain has TRBV25-1 and TRBJ2-7, with 10 positions matching TRBD1. This CDR3 spans 15 amino acids. With 3 bases clipped from V and 3 bases from J, the junction kept 5 bases outside the gene matches. The germline gives CDR1 MGHDK, CDR2 SYGVNS. The CDR3 DNA follows: TGTGCCAGCAGTGACTTGGGACAGGGGATCTACGAGCAGTACTTC. Translated: CASSDLGQGIYEQYF.

Note on this clone: The junction does not match germline at one end; this may be a read error. Other DNA variants within this sample encode the same CDR3. V usage is TRBV11-2 and J usage is TRBJ1-3; no definite D call. This CDR3 spans 13 amino acids. Germline V gene data show CDR1 as SGHAT and CDR2 as FQNNGV. As DNA, the CDR3 is TGCGCCAGCTCCAAGAGCTCTGGAAACACCATATATTTT. Translated, it gives CASSKSSGNTIYF. Drawing the rest from reference TRBV11-2 and TRBJ1-3, the complete variable domain is EAGVAQSPRYKIIEKRQSVAFWCNPISGHATLYWYQQILGQGPKLLIQFQNNGVVDDSQLPKDRFSAERLKGVDSTLKIQPAKLEDSAVYLCASSKSSGNTIYFGEGSWLTVV.

The CDR3 DNA is TGTGCCAGCAGCTTAGCGTCTAGCGAGCAGTACTTC. Translating gives CASSLASSEQYF. The chain couples TRBV11-1 to TRBJ2-7; D gene ambiguous. The V and J ends lost 0 bases and 6 bases respectively, with 6 bases between them. CDR1 and CDR2 from the germline V gene are SGHAT and FQDESV (reference sequence). The CDR3 consists of 12 residues.